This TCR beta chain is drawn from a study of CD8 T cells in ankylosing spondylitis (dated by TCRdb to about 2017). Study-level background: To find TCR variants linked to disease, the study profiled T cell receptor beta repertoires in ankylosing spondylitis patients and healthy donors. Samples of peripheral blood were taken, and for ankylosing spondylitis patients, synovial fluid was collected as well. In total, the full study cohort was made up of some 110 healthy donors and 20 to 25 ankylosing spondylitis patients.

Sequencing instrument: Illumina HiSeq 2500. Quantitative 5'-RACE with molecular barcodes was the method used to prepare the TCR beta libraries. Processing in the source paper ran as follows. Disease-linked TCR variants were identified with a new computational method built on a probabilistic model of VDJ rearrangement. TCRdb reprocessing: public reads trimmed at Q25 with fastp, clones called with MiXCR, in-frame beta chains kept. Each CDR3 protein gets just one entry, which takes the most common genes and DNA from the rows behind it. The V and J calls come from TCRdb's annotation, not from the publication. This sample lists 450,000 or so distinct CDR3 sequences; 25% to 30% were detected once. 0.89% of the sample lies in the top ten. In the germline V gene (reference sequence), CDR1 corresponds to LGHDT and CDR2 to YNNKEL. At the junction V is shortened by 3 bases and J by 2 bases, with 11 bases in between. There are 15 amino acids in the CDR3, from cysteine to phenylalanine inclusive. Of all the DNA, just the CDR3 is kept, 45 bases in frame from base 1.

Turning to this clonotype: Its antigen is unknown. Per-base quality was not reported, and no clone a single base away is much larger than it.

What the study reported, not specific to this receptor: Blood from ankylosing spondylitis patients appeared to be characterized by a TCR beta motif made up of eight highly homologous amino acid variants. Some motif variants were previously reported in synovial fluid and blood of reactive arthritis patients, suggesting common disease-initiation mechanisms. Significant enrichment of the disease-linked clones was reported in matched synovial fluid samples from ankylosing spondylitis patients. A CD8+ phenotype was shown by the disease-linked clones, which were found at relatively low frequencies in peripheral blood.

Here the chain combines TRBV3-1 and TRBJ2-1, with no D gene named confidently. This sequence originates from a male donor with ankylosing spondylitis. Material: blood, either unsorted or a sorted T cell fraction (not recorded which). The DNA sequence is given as TGTGCCAGCAGCCAGGCAGCGCTTACCTACAATGAGCAGTTCTTC. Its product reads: CASSQAALTYNEQFF.